This T cell receptor (beta chain) was found in a study of blood T cell repertoires in COVID-19. The CDR3 sequence is 15 residues long. Germline V gives CDR1 SGHNT, CDR2 YENEEA. V trimming: 3 bases; J trimming: 3 bases; junction bases outside the gene matches: 5. Data came from immunoSEQ multiplex PCR; TCRdb stores just in-frame clones and leaves some out. The table shows a few hundred thousand clones, with about 87% occurring only once. The sequenced sample was peripheral blood. This rearrangement joins TRBV11-3 to TRBJ2-7, with 10 bases fitting TRBD1. This clonotype originated in a man aged 55 to 70 who had recovered from COVID-19. CDR3 DNA: TGTGCCAGCAGCTTCGGAGGGACAGGGGACTACGAGCAGTACTTC. Residues: CASSFGGTGDYEQYF.